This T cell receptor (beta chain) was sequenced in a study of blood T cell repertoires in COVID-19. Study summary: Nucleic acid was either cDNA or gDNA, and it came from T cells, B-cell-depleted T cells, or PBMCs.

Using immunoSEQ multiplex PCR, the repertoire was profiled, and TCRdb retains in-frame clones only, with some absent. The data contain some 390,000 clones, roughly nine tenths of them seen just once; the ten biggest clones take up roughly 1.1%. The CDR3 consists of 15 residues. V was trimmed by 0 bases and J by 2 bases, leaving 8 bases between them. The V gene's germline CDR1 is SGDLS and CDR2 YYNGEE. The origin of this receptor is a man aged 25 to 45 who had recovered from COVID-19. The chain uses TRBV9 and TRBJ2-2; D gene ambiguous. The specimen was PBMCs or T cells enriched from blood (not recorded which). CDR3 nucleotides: TGTGCCAGCAGCGTAGCACTATCTAACACCGGGGAGCTGTTTTTT. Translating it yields CASSVALSNTGELFF.